Listed below are T cell receptor beta chains from one sample, sequenced in a study of early T cells in non-severe SARS-CoV-2 infection. TCRdb analysed the 5' RACE reads with MiXCR anew, one entry per CDR3 protein. The profile shows roughly 83,000 distinct CDR3 sequences, about 10% of them singletons. This specimen was whole blood, taken at baseline. These receptors were taken from an adult who was a healthcare worker with PCR-confirmed SARS-CoV-2 infection or an uninfected control (not recorded which). Both conserved end residues are part of each CDR3. Each record gives: D gene, J gene, clone size, V gene, CDR3 DNA, CDR3 protein. A D gene is named only where the DNA matches it firmly. Where a row states a size, it is once, few, many or the class of an expanded clone; other rows omit it.

D: NA
J: TRBJ1-2
size: few
V: TRBV11-2
DNA: TGTGCCAGCAGCTTAGATCTGGGGGATCGCTACACCTTC
CDR3: CASSLDLGDRYTF

D: NA
J: TRBJ2-1
size: many
V: TRBV5-1
DNA: TGCGCCAGCAGCTCGGTGGGAGTGGGTGGAAATGAGCAGTTCTTC
CDR3: CASSSVGVGGNEQFF

D: TRBD2
J: TRBJ2-1
size: many
V: TRBV5-8
DNA: TGTGCCAGCAGTGCCGGGACTAGCTCCTACAATGAGCAGTTCTTC
CDR3: CASSAGTSSYNEQFF

D: NA
J: TRBJ2-1
size: many
V: TRBV20-1
DNA: TGCAGTGCCAGCAAGAGCTCCTACAATGAGCAGTTCTTC
CDR3: CSASKSSYNEQFF

D: TRBD1
J: TRBJ2-3
size: NA
V: TRBV6-4
DNA: TGTGCCAGCAGTGGACAGGGGACAGATACGCAGTATTTT
CDR3: CASSGQGTDTQYF

D: NA
J: TRBJ2-1
size: few
V: TRBV3-1
DNA: TGTGCCAGCAGCCAAGCAAGAAATGAGCAGTTCTTC
CDR3: CASSQARNEQFF

D: TRBD1
J: TRBJ2-1
size: NA
V: TRBV10-1
DNA: TGCGCCAGCAGCGATACGGGACAGGGCGATGAGCAGTTCTTC
CDR3: CASSDTGQGDEQFF

D: NA
J: TRBJ1-3
size: few
V: TRBV3-1
DNA: TGTGCCAGCAGCCAAGGGACAGTTTTCAGCTCTGGAAACACCATATATTTT
CDR3: CASSQGTVFSSGNTIYF

D: TRBD1
J: TRBJ2-7
size: NA
V: TRBV10-3
DNA: TGTGCCATCAGTGATACGGACAGGGGCTACGAGCAGTACTTC
CDR3: CAISDTDRGYEQYF

D: TRBD1
J: TRBJ2-7
size: NA
V: TRBV4-1
DNA: TGCGCCAGCAGCCAAGACCCGGGACAGGGGATGGACGAGCAGTACTTC
CDR3: CASSQDPGQGMDEQYF

D: NA
J: TRBJ2-2
size: few
V: TRBV7-3
DNA: TGTGCCAGCAGCCCCAACGGGGTGAGGGCCGGGGAGCTGTTTTTT
CDR3: CASSPNGVRAGELFF

D: NA
J: TRBJ1-2
size: few
V: TRBV4-1
DNA: TGCGCCAGCAGCCAAGATACGGGATCAGGATGGTATGGCTACACCTTC
CDR3: CASSQDTGSGWYGYTF

D: NA
J: TRBJ2-3
size: few
V: TRBV5-5
DNA: TGTGCCAGCAGCTTGGAGCAGGGTTCAGATACGCAGTATTTT
CDR3: CASSLEQGSDTQYF

D: NA
J: TRBJ2-7
size: many
V: TRBV2
DNA: TGTGCCAGCAGTGAAGGACAGATCTACGAGCAGTACTTC
CDR3: CASSEGQIYEQYF

D: NA
J: TRBJ2-6
size: many
V: TRBV6-1
DNA: TGTGCCAGCAGGACAGGACACTCTGGGGCCAACGTCCTGACTTTC
CDR3: CASRTGHSGANVLTF

D: TRBD2
J: TRBJ2-5
size: NA
V: TRBV7-9
DNA: TGTGCCAGCAGCTACCTAGCGGGAGGGCCTGGAGAGACCCAGTACTTC
CDR3: CASSYLAGGPGETQYF

D: TRBD2
J: TRBJ2-3
size: few
V: TRBV20-1
DNA: TGCAGTGTCCGGACTAGCGGGAGCACAGATACGCAGTATTTT
CDR3: CSVRTSGSTDTQYF

D: NA
J: TRBJ2-7
size: many
V: TRBV7-6
DNA: TGTGCCAGCAGCTTAGAGCAGGGTTTTTCCTACGAGCAGTACTTC
CDR3: CASSLEQGFSYEQYF

D: NA
J: TRBJ1-5
size: few
V: TRBV28
DNA: TGTGCCAGCAGTCCTAACGGCCACCCACCCCAGCATTTT
CDR3: CASSPNGHPPQHF

D: TRBD1
J: TRBJ2-5
size: NA
V: TRBV12-3/TRBV12-4
DNA: TGTGCCAGCAGTTCGACAGGGGGGGAGGCGACCCAGTACTTC
CDR3: CASSSTGGEATQYF

D: NA
J: TRBJ2-1
size: few
V: TRBV4-2
DNA: TGTGCCAGCGGGCATGAGAACAATGAGCAGTTCTTC
CDR3: CASGHENNEQFF

D: NA
J: TRBJ1-4
size: NA
V: TRBV2
DNA: TGTGCCAGCTTAGCGGGCAGAACAACAACTAATGAAAAACTGTTTTTT
CDR3: CASLAGRTTTNEKLFF

D: NA
J: TRBJ2-7
size: few
V: TRBV19
DNA: TGTGCCAGTAGTATCGGAAGGGAAACCTACGAGCAGTACTTC
CDR3: CASSIGRETYEQYF

D: NA
J: TRBJ1-1
size: NA
V: TRBV21-1
DNA: TGTGCCAGCTCAAAAAGGGATTGCACTGAAGCTTTCTTT
CDR3: CASSKRDCTEAFF

D: NA
J: TRBJ2-3
size: NA
V: TRBV28
DNA: TGTGCCAGCCGTACCCCCTTTAGCGGCACAGATACGCAGTATTTT
CDR3: CASRTPFSGTDTQYF

D: NA
J: TRBJ2-1
size: few
V: TRBV7-8
DNA: TGTGCCAGCAGCCTCTCCTCTGCGGGATTTAACCCTAATGAGCAGTTCTTC
CDR3: CASSLSSAGFNPNEQFF

D: NA
J: TRBJ2-7
size: NA
V: TRBV20-1
DNA: TGCAGTGCCCCTACTCGGGGGGCCTCCGAGCAGTACTTC
CDR3: CSAPTRGASEQYF

D: TRBD2
J: TRBJ2-2
size: few
V: TRBV4-1
DNA: TGCGCCAGCAGCCAAGATCCTAGCGGCACCGGGGAGCTGTTTTTT
CDR3: CASSQDPSGTGELFF

D: NA
J: TRBJ1-5
size: NA
V: TRBV3-1
DNA: TGTGCCAGCAGCCAAGACAGGAGCAATCAGCCCCAGCATTTT
CDR3: CASSQDRSNQPQHF

D: NA
J: TRBJ2-2
size: few
V: TRBV20-1
DNA: TGCAGTGCTACGGGAGTGAAAAGCACCGGGGAGCTGTTTTTT
CDR3: CSATGVKSTGELFF

D: TRBD2
J: TRBJ2-7
size: many
V: TRBV27
DNA: TGTGCCAGCAGTTCCTCCCCCTTTGGACTAGCGGGAGACTACGAGCAGTACTTC
CDR3: CASSSSPFGLAGDYEQYF

D: TRBD1
J: TRBJ2-5
size: many
V: TRBV6-5
DNA: TGTGCCACCGGGACAGGGGGAGAGACCCAGTACTTC
CDR3: CATGTGGETQYF

D: NA
J: TRBJ1-2
size: NA
V: TRBV19
DNA: TGTGCCAGTAGTCCGCCGGGGCATTATGGCTACACCTTC
CDR3: CASSPPGHYGYTF

D: NA
J: TRBJ1-1
size: many
V: TRBV5-1
DNA: TGCGCCAGCAGCTCCTTCGGCACTGAAGCTTTCTTT
CDR3: CASSSFGTEAFF

D: NA
J: TRBJ2-5
size: NA
V: TRBV9
DNA: TGTGCCAGCAGCGTGGCGGCGGGACCCCAAGAGACCCAGTACTTC
CDR3: CASSVAAGPQETQYF

D: NA
J: TRBJ1-6
size: few
V: TRBV2
DNA: TGTGCCAGCACCACGAATCCAGGGGCCTCACCCCTCCACTTT
CDR3: CASTTNPGASPLHF

D: TRBD2
J: TRBJ2-2
size: NA
V: TRBV27
DNA: TGTGCCAGCAGTCGGGGGGGGCTGGGCACCGGGGAGCTGTTTTTT
CDR3: CASSRGGLGTGELFF

D: NA
J: TRBJ2-2
size: NA
V: TRBV5-1
DNA: TGCGCCAGCAGGCCAGATAACACCGGGGAGCTGTTTTTT
CDR3: CASRPDNTGELFF

D: NA
J: TRBJ2-7
size: NA
V: TRBV14
DNA: TGTGCCAGCAGCCCTTATGGGAGTATCTACGAGCAGTACTTC
CDR3: CASSPYGSIYEQYF

D: TRBD2
J: TRBJ2-3
size: many
V: TRBV28
DNA: TGTGCCAGCAGTCACAGCGGGGAGGACACAGATACGCAGTATTTT
CDR3: CASSHSGEDTDTQYF

D: TRBD2
J: TRBJ2-2
size: many
V: TRBV27
DNA: TGTGCCAGCAGCCCTGGACTAGCGGTTCGCACCGGGGAGCTGTTTTTT
CDR3: CASSPGLAVRTGELFF

D: TRBD1
J: TRBJ2-5
size: few
V: TRBV7-2
DNA: TGTGCCAGCAGCTCCGGGACAGGGGCAGCGGCAGAGACCCAGTACTTC
CDR3: CASSSGTGAAAETQYF

D: TRBD2
J: TRBJ2-1
size: few
V: TRBV24-1
DNA: TGTGCCACCAGTGATTTTCCAGGGAGGGGTACCTACAATGAGCAGTTCTTC
CDR3: CATSDFPGRGTYNEQFF

D: NA
J: TRBJ2-5
size: many
V: TRBV7-8
DNA: TGTGCCAGCAGCCCCGTCGTTATGGGAGAGACCCAGTACTTC
CDR3: CASSPVVMGETQYF

D: NA
J: TRBJ2-2
size: many
V: TRBV9
DNA: TGTGCCAGCACTTTGTTGGCAGGGGACACCGGGGAGCTGTTTTTT
CDR3: CASTLLAGDTGELFF

D: NA
J: TRBJ2-2
size: NA
V: TRBV5-4
DNA: TGTGCCAGCAGCTCAGGGACGACGAACACCGGGGAGCTGTTTTTT
CDR3: CASSSGTTNTGELFF

D: NA
J: TRBJ2-1
size: NA
V: TRBV3-1
DNA: TGTGCCAGCAGCCACGCTAGCTATGAGCAGTTCTTC
CDR3: CASSHASYEQFF

D: TRBD2
J: TRBJ2-7
size: few
V: TRBV20-1
DNA: TGCAGTGCGGACACTAGCGGTTTAACCTATTTC
CDR3: CSADTSGLTYF

D: NA
J: TRBJ2-3
size: few
V: TRBV11-2
DNA: TGTGCCAGCAGCTCGGAGGGTGATACGCAGTATTTT
CDR3: CASSSEGDTQYF

D: TRBD2
J: TRBJ2-5
size: many
V: TRBV5-1
DNA: TGCGCCAGCAGCTTGAAGCGACTAGCGGGAGTAGAGACCCAGTACTTC
CDR3: CASSLKRLAGVETQYF

D: NA
J: TRBJ1-2
size: many
V: TRBV6-6
DNA: TGTGCCAGCAGTTACGATGCGGGGAAGGATGGCTACACCTTC
CDR3: CASSYDAGKDGYTF

D: NA
J: TRBJ2-3
size: few
V: TRBV20-1
DNA: TGCAGTGCTGCAGCCAGCACAGATACGCAGTATTTT
CDR3: CSAAASTDTQYF

D: NA
J: TRBJ2-7
size: many
V: TRBV2
DNA: TGTGCCAGCAGTCTGAGAGGGTACGGCGAGCAGTACTTC
CDR3: CASSLRGYGEQYF

D: TRBD2
J: TRBJ2-5
size: NA
V: TRBV4-1
DNA: TGCGCCAGCAGCCAACCCGGACTAGCGGACCAAGAGACCCAGTACTTC
CDR3: CASSQPGLADQETQYF

D: TRBD2
J: TRBJ2-7
size: many
V: TRBV5-1
DNA: TGCGCCAGTGCCGGACTAGCAGGGCACGAGCAGTACTTC
CDR3: CASAGLAGHEQYF

D: TRBD2
J: TRBJ2-7
size: few
V: TRBV10-3
DNA: TGTGCCATCAGTCCCGGGACTAGCGGGAGGCCTAGCTCCTACGAGCAGTACTTC
CDR3: CAISPGTSGRPSSYEQYF

D: NA
J: TRBJ2-5
size: NA
V: TRBV11-2
DNA: TGTGCCAGCAGCCCCCAGGCAGGGTTCGGTGAGACCCAGTACTTC
CDR3: CASSPQAGFGETQYF

D: NA
J: TRBJ2-1
size: NA
V: TRBV6-5
DNA: TGTGCCAGCACCCCCGGCGGCTCCTACAATGAGCAGTTCTTC
CDR3: CASTPGGSYNEQFF

D: TRBD2
J: TRBJ2-1
size: few
V: TRBV25-1
DNA: TGTGCCAGCAGGGTTAGCGGGAGCAATGAGCAGTTCTTC
CDR3: CASRVSGSNEQFF